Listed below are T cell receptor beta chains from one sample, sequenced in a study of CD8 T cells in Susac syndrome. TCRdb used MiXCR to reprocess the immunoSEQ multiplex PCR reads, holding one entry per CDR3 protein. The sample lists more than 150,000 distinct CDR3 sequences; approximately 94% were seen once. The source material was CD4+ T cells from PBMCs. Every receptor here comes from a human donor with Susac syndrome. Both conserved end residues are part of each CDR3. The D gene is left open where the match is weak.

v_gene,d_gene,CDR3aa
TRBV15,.,CATSRDNKGHTSYEQYF
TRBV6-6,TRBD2,CASSYGAGEETQYF
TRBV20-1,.,CSARLTRGASAYEQYF
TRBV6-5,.,CASSSRTGAGETQYF
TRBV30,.,CAWRTGTLTSYEQYF
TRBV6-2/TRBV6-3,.,CASSYRRQGQETQYF
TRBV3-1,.,CASSLGTLKTQYF
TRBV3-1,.,CASSLPLGSGYNEQFF
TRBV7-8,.,CASSRILHRATGELFF
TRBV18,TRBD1,CASSRGTGGTDTQYF
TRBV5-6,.,CASSSGGTSYNEQFF
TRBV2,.,CASREPGRSSYNEQFF
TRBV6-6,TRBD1,CATLTGDLWNSPLHF
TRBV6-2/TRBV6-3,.,CASSSLRGTEAFF
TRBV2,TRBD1,CARLVGQGSTGELFF
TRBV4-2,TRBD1,CASSQTRQGPETQYF
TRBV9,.,CASSVGRGQGYEQYF
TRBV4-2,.,CASSQDEGPEEKLFF
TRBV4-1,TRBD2,CASSQGASGGTDTQYF
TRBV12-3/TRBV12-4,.,CASSLTEKLFF
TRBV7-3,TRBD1,CASSLRGTGGSGANVLTF
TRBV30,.,CAWSPQRTLNSPLHF
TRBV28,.,CASREGTWGQYF
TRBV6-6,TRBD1,CASRKLDRGPAGYTF
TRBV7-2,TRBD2,CASSLGAGGRTDTQYF
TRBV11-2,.,CASSLGHYEQYF
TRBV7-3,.,CASSLSLGLGGRSYNEQFF